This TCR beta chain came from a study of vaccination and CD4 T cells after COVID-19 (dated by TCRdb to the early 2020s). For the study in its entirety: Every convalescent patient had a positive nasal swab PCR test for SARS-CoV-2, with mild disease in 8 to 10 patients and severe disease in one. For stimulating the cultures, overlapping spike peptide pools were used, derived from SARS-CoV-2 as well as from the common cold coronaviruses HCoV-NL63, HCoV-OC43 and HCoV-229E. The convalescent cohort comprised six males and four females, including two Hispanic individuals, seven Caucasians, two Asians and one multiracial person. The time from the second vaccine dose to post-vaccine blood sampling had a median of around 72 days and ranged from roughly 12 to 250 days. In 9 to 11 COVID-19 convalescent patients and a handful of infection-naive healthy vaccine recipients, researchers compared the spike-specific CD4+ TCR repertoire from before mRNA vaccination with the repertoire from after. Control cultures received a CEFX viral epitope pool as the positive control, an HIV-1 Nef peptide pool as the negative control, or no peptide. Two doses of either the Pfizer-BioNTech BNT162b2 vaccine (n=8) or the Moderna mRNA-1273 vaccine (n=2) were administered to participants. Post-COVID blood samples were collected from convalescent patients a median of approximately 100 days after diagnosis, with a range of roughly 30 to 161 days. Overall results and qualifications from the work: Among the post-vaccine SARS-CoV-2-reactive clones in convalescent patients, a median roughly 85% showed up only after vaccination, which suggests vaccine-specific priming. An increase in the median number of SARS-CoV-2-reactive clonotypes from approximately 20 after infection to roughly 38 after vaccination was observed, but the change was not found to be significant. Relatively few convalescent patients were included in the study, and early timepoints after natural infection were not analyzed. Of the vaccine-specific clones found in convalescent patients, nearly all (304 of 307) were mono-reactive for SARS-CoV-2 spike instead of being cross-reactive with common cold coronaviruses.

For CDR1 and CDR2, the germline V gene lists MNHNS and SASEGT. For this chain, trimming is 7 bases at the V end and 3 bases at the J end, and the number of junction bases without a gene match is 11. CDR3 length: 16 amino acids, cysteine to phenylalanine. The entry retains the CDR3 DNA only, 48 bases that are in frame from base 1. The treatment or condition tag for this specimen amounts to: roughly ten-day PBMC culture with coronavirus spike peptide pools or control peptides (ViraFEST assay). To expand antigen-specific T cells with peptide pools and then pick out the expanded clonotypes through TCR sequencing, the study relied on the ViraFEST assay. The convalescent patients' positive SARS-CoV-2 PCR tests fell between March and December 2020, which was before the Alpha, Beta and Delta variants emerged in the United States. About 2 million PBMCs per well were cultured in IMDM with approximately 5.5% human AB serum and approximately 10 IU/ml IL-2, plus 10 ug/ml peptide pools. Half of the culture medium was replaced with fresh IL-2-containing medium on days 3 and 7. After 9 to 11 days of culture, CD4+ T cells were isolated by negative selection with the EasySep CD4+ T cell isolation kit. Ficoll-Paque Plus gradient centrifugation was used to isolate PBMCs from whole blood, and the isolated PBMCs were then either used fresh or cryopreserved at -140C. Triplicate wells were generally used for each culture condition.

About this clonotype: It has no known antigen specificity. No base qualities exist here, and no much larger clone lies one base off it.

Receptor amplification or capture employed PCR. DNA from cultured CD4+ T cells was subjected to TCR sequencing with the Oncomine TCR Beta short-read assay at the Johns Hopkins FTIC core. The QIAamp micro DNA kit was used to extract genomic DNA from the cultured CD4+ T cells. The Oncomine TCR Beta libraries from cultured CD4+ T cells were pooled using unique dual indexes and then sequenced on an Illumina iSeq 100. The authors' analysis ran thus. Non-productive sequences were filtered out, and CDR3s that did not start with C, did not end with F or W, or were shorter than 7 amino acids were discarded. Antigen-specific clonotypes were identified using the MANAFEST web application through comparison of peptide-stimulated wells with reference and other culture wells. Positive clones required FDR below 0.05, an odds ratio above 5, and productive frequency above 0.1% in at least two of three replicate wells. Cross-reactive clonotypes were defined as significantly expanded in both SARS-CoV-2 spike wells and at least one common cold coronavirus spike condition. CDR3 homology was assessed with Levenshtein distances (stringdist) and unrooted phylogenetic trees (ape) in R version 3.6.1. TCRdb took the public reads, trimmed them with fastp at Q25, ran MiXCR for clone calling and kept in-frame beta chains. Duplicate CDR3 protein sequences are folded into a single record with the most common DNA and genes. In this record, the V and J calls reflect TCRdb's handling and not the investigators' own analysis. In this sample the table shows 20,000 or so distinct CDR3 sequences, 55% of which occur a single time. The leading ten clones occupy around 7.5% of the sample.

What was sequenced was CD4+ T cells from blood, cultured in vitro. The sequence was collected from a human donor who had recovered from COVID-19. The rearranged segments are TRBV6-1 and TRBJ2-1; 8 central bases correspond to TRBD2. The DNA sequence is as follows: TGTGCCAGCAAAAAAAATAGCGGGACCGTCTACAATGAGCAGTTCTTC. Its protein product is CASKKNSGTVYNEQFF.